The sequence of this T cell receptor beta chain was determined in a study of blood T cell repertoires in COVID-19. The wider study: The samples span acute and convalescent COVID-19 from the United States, Italy and Spain. Sources were T cells, B-cell-depleted T cells, or PBMCs; the material itself was cDNA or gDNA.

The germline V and J ends were trimmed by 4 bases and 5 bases, with 21 bases remaining between them. This CDR3 comprises 17 residues. The germline V gene encodes CDR1 SGHRS and CDR2 YFSETQ. Original methodology: Amplification of reference gene primers was used by the study to estimate nucleated cell counts. The repertoire was sequenced with immunoSEQ multiplex PCR; TCRdb's copy has only in-frame clones and lacks some. Clonal size and the V and J genes are those of that table, whereas D and trimming came from the DNA. This table holds about 20,000 clones, about 88% found once. The gene calls are TRBV5-1 and TRBJ1-4, with a possible D match to TRBD1 (6 bases). Sequenced input: peripheral blood. The receptor was isolated from a human donor with active COVID-19. The donor label of this sample is uncertain. CDR3 nucleotide sequence: TGCGCCAGCAGCCCCCTTGTTGCGGCAGGGGTGAATGAAAAACTGTTTTTT. The encoded protein is CASSPLVAAGVNEKLFF.